The table lists the clone carrying this T cell receptor beta chain with a count of one. The CDR3 has 17 residues. Per the germline V gene, CDR1 is MGHRA and CDR2 is YSYEKL. V lost 0 bases to trimming and J lost 5 bases; unmatched junction nucleotides: 12. This record belongs to a study of blood T cell repertoires in COVID-19. The wider study: Some COVID-19 samples were acute and others convalescent; all came from the United States, Italy and Spain.

Under the authors' procedure: Amplification of reference gene primers provided the estimated nucleated cell counts. Clones were read by immunoSEQ multiplex PCR, and TCRdb kept only the in-frame ones, dropping some. The DNA gave D and trimming, while V, J and clone size come from that table. The sample holds about 320,000 clones; around 90% are singletons and the top ten take 2.6%. The chain couples TRBV4-1 to TRBJ2-5; 7 positions match TRBD2. The specimen was PBMCs or T cells enriched from blood (not recorded which). This clonotype was obtained from a man in his fifties or sixties who had recovered from COVID-19. The CDR3 DNA reads as TGCGCCAGCAGCCAAGAACCTCCTCTGGGGGGGTTGGAGACCCAGTACTTC. This translates into CASSQEPPLGGLETQYF.